Only a few counts were recorded for the clone carrying this TCR beta chain. What it binds is unknown. This specimen belongs to a study of beta chain features in type 1 diabetes. The overall study: Age, gender and cell yields were alike across patients and healthy donors. Findings and limits, study-wide: The VDJ junctions of type 1 diabetes patients carried fewer insertions and more deletions. Moderately but significantly shorter TCRB CDR3s were found in Type 1 diabetes patients in all four CD4+ subsets.

With 0 bases removed from V and 3 bases from J, the gap between germline ends came to 10 bases. Germline assignment: CDR1 SGHRS and CDR2 YFSETQ. The CDR3 runs to 14 residues. CD45RO/CCR7/CD25/CD127/CD95/CD27 separated CD4+ naive, central memory, regulatory and stem cell-like memory cells by sorting. The authors reverse transcribed all of the isolated RNA, so sequencing captured expressed TCRB transcripts. Generated by immunoSEQ multiplex PCR, the TCRdb table keeps only in-frame clones and is missing some. The repertoire holds hundreds of thousands of clones, with 11% to 15% as singletons. The receptor comes from a man between 18 and 35 years old with type 1 diabetes. The specimen sequenced was naive CD4+ T cells from blood. The gene calls are TRBV5-1 and TRBJ2-7, with a possible D match to TRBD1 (5 bases). In DNA, the CDR3 is TGCGCCAGCAGCTTGGAAAGTCAGGGCTACGAGCAGTACTTC. Residues: CASSLESQGYEQYF.